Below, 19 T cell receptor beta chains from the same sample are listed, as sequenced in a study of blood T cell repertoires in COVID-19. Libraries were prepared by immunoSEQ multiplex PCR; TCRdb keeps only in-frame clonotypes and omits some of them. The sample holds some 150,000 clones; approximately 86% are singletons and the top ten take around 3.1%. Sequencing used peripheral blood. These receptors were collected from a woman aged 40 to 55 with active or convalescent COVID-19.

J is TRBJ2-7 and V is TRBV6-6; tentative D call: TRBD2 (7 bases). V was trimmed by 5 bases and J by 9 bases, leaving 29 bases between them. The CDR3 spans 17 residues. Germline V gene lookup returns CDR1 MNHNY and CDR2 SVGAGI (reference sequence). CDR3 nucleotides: TGTGCCAGCAGTCGGGGGGCAGGGATCACCTCAGGGGAGAGGCAGTACTTC. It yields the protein CASSRGAGITSGERQYF.

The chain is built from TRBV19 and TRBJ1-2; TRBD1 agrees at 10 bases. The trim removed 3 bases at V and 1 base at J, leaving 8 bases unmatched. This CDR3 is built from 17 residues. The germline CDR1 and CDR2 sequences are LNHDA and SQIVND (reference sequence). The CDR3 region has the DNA TGTGCCAGTAGTATCGAGGGACAGGGGACAATTAACTATGGCTACACCTTC. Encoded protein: CASSIEGQGTINYGYTF.

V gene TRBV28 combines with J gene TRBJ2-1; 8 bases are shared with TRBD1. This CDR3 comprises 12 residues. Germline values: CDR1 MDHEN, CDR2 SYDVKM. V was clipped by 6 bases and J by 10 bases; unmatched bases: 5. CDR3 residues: CASSGQGDEQFF. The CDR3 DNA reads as TGTGCCAGCAGCGGACAGGGCGACGAGCAGTTCTTC.

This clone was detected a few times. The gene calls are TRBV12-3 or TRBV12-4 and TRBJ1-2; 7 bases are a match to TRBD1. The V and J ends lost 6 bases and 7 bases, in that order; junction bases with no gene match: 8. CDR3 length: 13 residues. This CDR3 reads CASSGQALSGYTF. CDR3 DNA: TGTGCCAGCAGCGGACAGGCCCTTTCTGGCTACACCTTC.

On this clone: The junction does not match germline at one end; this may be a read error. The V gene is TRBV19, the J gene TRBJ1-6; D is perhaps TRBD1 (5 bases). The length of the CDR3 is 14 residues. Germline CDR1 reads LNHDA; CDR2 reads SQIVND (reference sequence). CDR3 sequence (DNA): TGTGCCAGCAGTACTACAGCGGGGGATTCACCCCTCCACTTT. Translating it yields CASSTTAGDSPLHF. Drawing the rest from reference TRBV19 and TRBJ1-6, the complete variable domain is DGGITQSPKYLFRKEGQNVTLSCEQNLNHDAMYWYRQDPGQGLRLIYYSQIVNDFQKGDIAEGYSVSREKKESFPLTVTSAQKNPTAFYLCASSTTAGDSPLHFGNGTRLTVT.

CDR3 nucleotides: TGCAGCGTTGAGGCTAGCGGGGGCTACGAGCAGTACTTC. Translation gives CSVEASGGYEQYF. V usage is TRBV29-1 and J usage is TRBJ2-7; 10 bases are shared with TRBD2. The CDR3 has 13 amino acids. Per germline, CDR1 SQVTM and CDR2 ANQGSEA. V was pared by 3 bases and J by 3 bases, with 2 bases of the junction left unmatched.

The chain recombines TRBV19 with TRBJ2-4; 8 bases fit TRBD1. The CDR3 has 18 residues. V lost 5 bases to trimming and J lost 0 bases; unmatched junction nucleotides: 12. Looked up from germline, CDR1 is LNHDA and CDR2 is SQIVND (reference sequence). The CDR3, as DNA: TGTGCCAGTAGTGATGGGACAGGCCCTATTCTAGCCAAAAACATTCAGTACTTC. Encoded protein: CASSDGTGPILAKNIQYF.

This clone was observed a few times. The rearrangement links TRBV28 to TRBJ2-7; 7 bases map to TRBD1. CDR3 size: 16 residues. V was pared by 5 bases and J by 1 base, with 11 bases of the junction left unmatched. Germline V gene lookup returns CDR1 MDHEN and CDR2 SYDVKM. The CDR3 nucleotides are TGTGCCAGCAGTCTCCCCTCCGGGACAGTTTCCTACGAGCAGTACTTC. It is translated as CASSLPSGTVSYEQYF.

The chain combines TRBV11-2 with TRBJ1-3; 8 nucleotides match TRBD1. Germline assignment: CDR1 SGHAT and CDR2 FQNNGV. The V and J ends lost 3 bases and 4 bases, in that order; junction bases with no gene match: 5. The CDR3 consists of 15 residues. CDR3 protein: CASSFTTGDGNTIYF. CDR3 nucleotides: TGTGCCAGCAGCTTCACGACAGGGGACGGAAACACCATATATTTT.

For the CDR3, the DNA is TGTGCCAGTAGTATGCCTGCAGGCGTGGTTCAGCCCCAGCATTTT. Its translation is CASSMPAGVVQPQHF. This chain links TRBV19 with TRBJ1-5; D is unresolved. The V gene's germline CDR1 is LNHDA and CDR2 SQIVND (reference sequence). There are 15 residues in the CDR3. V shed 3 bases and J shed 6 bases, with 15 bases lying between them.

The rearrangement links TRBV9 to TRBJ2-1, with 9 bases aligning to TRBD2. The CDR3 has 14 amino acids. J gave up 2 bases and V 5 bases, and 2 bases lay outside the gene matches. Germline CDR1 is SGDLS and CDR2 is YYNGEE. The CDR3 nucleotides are TGTGCCAGCAGTTCTAGCGGGGCCTACAATGAGCAGTTCTTC. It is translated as CASSSSGAYNEQFF.

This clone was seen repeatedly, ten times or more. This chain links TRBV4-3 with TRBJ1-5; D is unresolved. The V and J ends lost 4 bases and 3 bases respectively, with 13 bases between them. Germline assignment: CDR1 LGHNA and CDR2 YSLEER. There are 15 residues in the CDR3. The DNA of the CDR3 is TGCGCCAGCAGCCTTTCGCGAGGAAACAATCAGCCCCAGCATTTT. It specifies CASSLSRGNNQPQHF.

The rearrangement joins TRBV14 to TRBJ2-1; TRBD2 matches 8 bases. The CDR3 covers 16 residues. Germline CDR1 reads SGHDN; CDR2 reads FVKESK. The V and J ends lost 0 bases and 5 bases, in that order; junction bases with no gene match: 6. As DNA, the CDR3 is TGTGCCAGCAGCCAAGAGGAGCGGGGGCCTCACAATGAGCAGTTCTTC. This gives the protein CASSQEERGPHNEQFF.

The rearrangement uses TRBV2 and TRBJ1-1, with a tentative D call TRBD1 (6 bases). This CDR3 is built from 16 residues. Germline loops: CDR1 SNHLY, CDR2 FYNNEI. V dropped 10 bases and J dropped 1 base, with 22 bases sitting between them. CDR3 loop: CATLGGTRRGNTEAFF. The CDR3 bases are TGTGCCACCCTGGGTGGGACACGGCGAGGGAACACTGAAGCTTTCTTT.

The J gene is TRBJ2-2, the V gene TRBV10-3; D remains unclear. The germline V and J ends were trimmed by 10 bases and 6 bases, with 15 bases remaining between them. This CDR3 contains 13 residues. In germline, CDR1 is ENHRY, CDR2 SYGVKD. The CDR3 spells CATSLGQAGELFF. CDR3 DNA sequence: TGTGCCACCAGCCTGGGCCAGGCCGGGGAGCTGTTTTTT.

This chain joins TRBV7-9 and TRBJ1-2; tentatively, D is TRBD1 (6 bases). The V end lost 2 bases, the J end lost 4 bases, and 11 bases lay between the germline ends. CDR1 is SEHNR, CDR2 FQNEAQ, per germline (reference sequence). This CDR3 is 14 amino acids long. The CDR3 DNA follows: TGTGCCAGCAGCTTATGGGGGCCGAGCTATGGCTACACCTTC. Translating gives CASSLWGPSYGYTF.

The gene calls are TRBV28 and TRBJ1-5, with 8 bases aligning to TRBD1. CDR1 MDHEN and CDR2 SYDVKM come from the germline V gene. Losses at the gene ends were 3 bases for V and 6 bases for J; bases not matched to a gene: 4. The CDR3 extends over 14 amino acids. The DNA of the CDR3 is TGTGCCAGCAGTTTTGAGACAGGGGCTCAGCCCCAGCATTTT. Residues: CASSFETGAQPQHF.

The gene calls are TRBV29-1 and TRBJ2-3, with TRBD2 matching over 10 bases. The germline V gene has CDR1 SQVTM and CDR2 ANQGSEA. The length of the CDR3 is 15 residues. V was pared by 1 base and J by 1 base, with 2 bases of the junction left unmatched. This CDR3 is CSVEASGRGTDTQYF. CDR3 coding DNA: TGCAGCGTTGAAGCTAGCGGGAGAGGCACAGATACGCAGTATTTT.

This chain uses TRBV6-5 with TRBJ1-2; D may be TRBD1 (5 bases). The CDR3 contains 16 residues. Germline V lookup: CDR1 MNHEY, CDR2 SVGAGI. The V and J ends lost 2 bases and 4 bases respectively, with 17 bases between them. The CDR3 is CASSYTGGGTIYGYTF. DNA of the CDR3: TGTGCCAGCAGTTACACGGGGGGGGGAACCATCTATGGCTACACCTTC.